This TCR beta chain was captured in a study of blood T cell repertoires in COVID-19. Overall study context: The United States, Italy and Spain supplied acute and convalescent COVID-19 samples. From T cells, B-cell-depleted T cells, or PBMCs came the material, which was cDNA or gDNA.

The CDR3 spans 13 residues. Trimming pared 4 bases from V and 1 base from J, leaving 8 bases between. CDR1 SGDLS and CDR2 YYNGEE come from the germline V gene. Under the authors' procedure: Cell counts per sample came from amplifying reference gene primers. The repertoire was sequenced with immunoSEQ multiplex PCR; TCRdb's copy has only in-frame clones and lacks some. V and J calls and clone size follow that table, whereas D and trimming were derived from the DNA. The table includes around 80,000 clones, around 79% detected once. The sequence was obtained from a man aged 50-59 years with active or convalescent COVID-19. The chain joins TRBV9 to TRBJ1-1; D remains unclear. Sequencing was carried out using peripheral blood. CDR3 nucleotides: TGTGCCAGCAGCACGGTTACGAACACTGAAGCTTTCTTT. It yields the protein CASSTVTNTEAFF.